This T cell receptor (beta chain) was captured by sequencing in a study of cytomegalovirus exposure and HLA in healthy donors. The J segment lost 1 base and the V segment lost 3 bases, leaving 5 bases of the junction unmatched. The germline V gene encodes CDR1 SGHDT and CDR2 YYEEEE. This CDR3 has 15 residues. On this clone: Its specificity is not known.

Study observations and caveats: TCR beta sequences numbering under 20,000 were associated with HLA alleles at 0.05 false discovery rate in a later analysis. Cytomegalovirus status was reportedly diagnosed by the classifier with high sensitivity and specificity.

The PCR made use of 60 Vbeta and 13 Jbeta primers. The protocol was immunoSEQ multiplex PCR, while the TCRdb copy is restricted to in-frame clones and leaves out a portion. Altogether over 100,000 clones are present, around 84% being singletons, with the ten largest covering 3.3%. The clonotype originates from a woman aged 25 to 39 in good health and CMV-seropositive. The V call is TRBV5-6, the J call TRBJ2-3; 7 bases fit TRBD2. The sample taken for sequencing was PBMCs. CDR3 amino acids: CASSSKAGGTDTQYF. In nucleotides, the CDR3 is TGTGCCAGCAGCTCCAAGGCGGGGGGCACAGATACGCAGTATTTT.